Listed here are 14 T cell receptor beta chains from one sample, sequenced in a study of cytomegalovirus exposure and HLA in healthy donors. PCR primers comprised 60 Vbeta and 13 Jbeta primers. Assay used: immunoSEQ multiplex PCR; TCRdb lists only in-frame clones, some missing. The sample consists of over 150,000 clones, over 65% of them appearing once. Input material: PBMCs. Every receptor here comes from a boy younger than 10 in good health and CMV-seronegative.

On this clone itself: Other nucleotide sequences from this sample produce the same CDR3. This sequence joins TRBV5-4 and TRBJ1-3, with D tentatively TRBD1 (6 bases). Trimming pared 4 bases from V and 2 bases from J, leaving 16 bases between. Germline CDR1 and CDR2: SGHNT and YYREEE (reference sequence). This CDR3 comprises 16 residues. CDR3 in amino acids: CASSLYGGGAGNTIYF. In DNA, the CDR3 is TGTGCCAGCAGCCTGTATGGAGGGGGGGCTGGAAACACCATATATTTT.

The rearrangement joins TRBV6-5 to TRBJ1-6; 9 positions match TRBD1. Trimming at V came to 6 bases and at J to 10 bases, leaving 10 bases not matched to a gene. CDR1 is MNHEY, CDR2 SVGAGI, per germline. CDR3 length equals 15 residues. CDR3 sequence: CASRPTGTGTSPLHF. The CDR3 nucleotides read TGTGCCAGCAGGCCTACCGGGACAGGGACCTCACCCCTCCACTTT.

This rearrangement joins TRBV27 to TRBJ2-7; D gene ambiguous. The CDR3 spans 16 residues. The V gene lost 4 bases and the J gene lost 0 bases, with 16 bases spanning the gap. Germline-derived CDR1 and CDR2 are MNHEY and SMNVEV (reference sequence). CDR3 nucleotide sequence: TGTGCCAGCAGTTGGGTTGGGCCAGTTAGCTCCTACGAGCAGTACTTC. Amino acid sequence: CASSWVGPVSSYEQYF.

CDR3 nucleotides: TGTGCCAGCAGCCAAGTCGGCAGGGGGAATTCACCCCTCCACTTT. This sequence encodes CASSQVGRGNSPLHF. The chain is built from TRBV14 and TRBJ1-6; 7 bases are shared with TRBD1. V gave up 1 base and J gave up 7 bases; unmatched junction bases: 4. Germline V gene sequence: CDR1 SGHDN, CDR2 FVKESK. There are 15 residues in the CDR3.

This clone appeared a single time. V and J are TRBV4-2 and TRBJ2-5; D ambiguous. The closer fit of TRBJ2-7 to the DNA end suggests the J call may be wrong. CDR3 length equals 13 residues. Germline V gene lookup returns CDR1 LGHNA and CDR2 YNFKEQ. CDR3 nucleotide sequence: TGTGCCAGCAGCCAGGCTACAGACTACGAGCAGTACTTC. Translation gives CASSQATDYEQYF.

The chain links TRBV9 to TRBJ2-1, with TRBD2 identical over 8 bases. The CDR3 loop spans 16 amino acids. V lost 4 bases, J lost 12 bases, and 18 bases stayed unmatched. CDR1 is SGDLS, CDR2 YYNGEE, per germline. This chain's CDR3 is CASSRGTRGSLSVQFF. In DNA form, the CDR3 reads TGTGCCAGCAGCCGTGGGACTAGGGGAAGTCTTTCTGTGCAGTTCTTC. Combining the CDR3 with reference TRBV9 and TRBJ2-1 gives the whole variable domain DSGVTQTPKHLITATGQRVTLRCSPRSGDLSVYWYQQSLDQGLQFLIQYYNGEERAKGNILERFSAQQFPDLHSELNLSSLELGDSALYFCASSRGTRGSLSVQFFGPGTRLTVL.

The chain uses TRBV5-1 and TRBJ1-3; no reliable D call. Trimming removed 0 bases from V and 4 bases from J, with 5 bases in between. CDR3 length equals 13 residues. Germline CDR1 and CDR2: SGHRS and YFSETQ. As DNA, the CDR3 is TGCGCCAGCAGCTTGGCCGGGGGAAACACCATATATTTT. It codes for CASSLAGGNTIYF.

The genes are TRBV7-2 and TRBJ2-1, with 7 nucleotides matching TRBD1. Trimming at V came to 1 base and at J to 3 bases, leaving 3 bases not matched to a gene. Germline values: CDR1 SGHTA, CDR2 FQGNSA. The CDR3 runs 15 residues. The CDR3 coding sequence is TGTGCCAGCAGCTTAGTAACAGGGGACTACAATGAGCAGTTCTTC. Protein: CASSLVTGDYNEQFF.

For this clone: The junction shows a germline mismatch at one end, possibly a read error. V gene TRBV5-1 combines with J gene TRBJ2-5; 7 positions match TRBD2. CDR1 SGHRS and CDR2 YFSETQ come from the germline V gene. CDR3 length: 15 residues. CDR3 loop: CASTRTGTTQETPYF. The CDR3 coding sequence is TGCGCCAGCACTCGAACTGGGACTACCCAAGAGACCCCGTACTTC.

Comments on this clone: Other DNA sequences from this sample encode an identical CDR3 as well. The chain combines TRBV10-1 with TRBJ2-5; 12 bases line up with TRBD2. The trim removed 9 bases at V and 5 bases at J, leaving 31 bases unmatched. The germline CDR1 and CDR2 sequences are WNHNN and SYGVQD (reference sequence). The CDR3 sequence is 22 residues long. CDR3 bases: TGCGCCAGTGGTAACCTGGTCAGGGGGAGACTAGCGGGGGACCATCTCACCGAGACCCAGTACTTC. It yields the protein CASGNLVRGRLAGDHLTETQYF.

This chain uses TRBV9 with TRBJ2-3; 10 bases map to TRBD1. Trimming at V came to 3 bases and at J to 4 bases, leaving 8 bases not matched to a gene. This CDR3 contains 16 residues. From germline, CDR1 is SGDLS and CDR2 YYNGEE. The CDR3 DNA is TGTGCCAGCAGCGGCCGGGACAGGGGAGCCCCAGATACGCAGTATTTT. Amino acids: CASSGRDRGAPDTQYF.

In its sample, this clone was seen a few times. The rearrangement links TRBV7-9 to TRBJ1-1, with 8 bases lining up with TRBD1. V was clipped by 4 bases and J by 8 bases; unmatched bases: 9. Germline V gene lookup returns CDR1 SEHNR and CDR2 FQNEAQ (reference sequence). The CDR3 sequence is 14 residues long. The CDR3 region has the DNA TGTGCCAGCAGCTACCAGACAGGGGACTCAGAAGCTTTCTTT. Protein: CASSYQTGDSEAFF.

This clone was detected once. This sequence joins TRBV15 and TRBJ1-2; the D gene is possibly TRBD1 (6 bases). Trimming stripped 4 bases from V and 8 bases from J, with 8 bases between. From germline, CDR1 is LNHNV and CDR2 YYDKDF (reference sequence). The CDR3 is 11 amino acids. The CDR3 region is CATSNREGYTF. The CDR3 DNA is TGTGCCACCAGCAACAGGGAAGGCTACACCTTC. The complete variable domain, with remaining parts taken from reference TRBV15 and TRBJ1-2, reads DAMVIQNPRYQVTQFGKPVTLSCSQTLNHNVMYWYQQKSSQAPKLLFHYYDKDFNNEADTPDNFQSRRPNTSFCFLDIRSPGLGDTAMYLCATSNREGYTFGSGTRLTVV.

Written as DNA, the CDR3 is TGCAGCGTTGGGGAGGGCGATACGCAGTATTTT. Translation: CSVGEGDTQYF. V gene TRBV29-1 combines with J gene TRBJ2-3, with 7 bases identical to TRBD2. Trimming removed 4 bases from V and 6 bases from J; junction bases left unmatched: 1. This CDR3 is 11 amino acids long. Germline loops: CDR1 SQVTM, CDR2 ANQGSEA.